This is a list of T cell receptor beta chains from one sample in a study of blood T cell repertoires in COVID-19. The repertoire was sequenced with immunoSEQ multiplex PCR; TCRdb's copy has only in-frame clones and lacks some. The sample has 100,000 to 150,000 clones, about 86% seen once. Sequencing was carried out using peripheral blood. These receptors were collected from a woman aged 45 to 65 with acute or convalescent COVID-19. Each CDR3 is given with its conserved first and last residue. A D gene is named only where the DNA matches it firmly. Clone size, where shown, is once, few, many, or a class for clones that have expanded.

>TRBJ1-2|.|13|.|TRBV7-2
CASSFTGLAGYTF
TGTGCCAGCAGCTTTACAGGGTTAGCCGGCTACACCTTC
>TRBJ1-5|.|14|TRBD1|TRBV28
CASSFQGAYQPQHF
TGTGCCAGCAGCTTCCAGGGGGCCTATCAGCCCCAGCATTTT
>TRBJ2-1|.|12|.|TRBV29-1
CSPRYRDNEQFF
TGCAGCCCTAGATACAGGGACAATGAGCAGTTCTTC
>TRBJ1-4|.|17|TRBD1|TRBV6-1
CASSGPRDSATNEKLFF
TGTGCCAGCAGTGGACCTCGGGACAGCGCAACTAATGAAAAACTGTTTTTT
>TRBJ1-2|once|15|.|TRBV7-8
CASSLDSLANYGYTF
TGTGCCAGCAGCTTAGACAGTTTAGCTAACTATGGCTACACCTTC
>TRBJ1-1|.|14|TRBD1|TRBV25-1
CASKSNRGNTEAFF
TGTGCCAGCAAGTCGAACAGGGGTAACACTGAAGCTTTCTTT
>TRBJ1-1|.|15|TRBD1|TRBV23-1
CASRPTQTGATEAFF
TGCGCCAGCCGCCCGACCCAAACAGGGGCCACTGAAGCTTTCTTT
>TRBJ1-5|.|14|.|TRBV6-2/TRBV6-3
CASSSRISNQPQHF
TGTGCCAGCAGTTCCAGGATTAGCAATCAGCCCCAGCATTTT
>TRBJ1-5|.|16|.|TRBV6-1
CASSELQVYSNQPQHF
TGTGCCAGCAGTGAATTACAGGTCTATAGCAATCAGCCCCAGCATTTT
>TRBJ2-5|.|13|.|TRBV5-1
CASSSGQRETQYF
TGCGCCAGCAGCTCCGGACAGAGGGAGACCCAGTACTTC
>TRBJ2-5|.|14|TRBD2|TRBV5-4
CASSSRGGRETQYF
TGTGCCAGCAGCTCCCGGGGGGGCCGAGAGACCCAGTACTTC
>TRBJ2-1|.|14|.|TRBV11-3
CASSVGRGLGEQFF
TGTGCCAGCAGCGTTGGGAGAGGGCTGGGTGAGCAGTTCTTC
>TRBJ2-1|.|14|TRBD2|TRBV11-3
CASSNGGEANEQFF
TGTGCCAGCAGCAACGGGGGGGAGGCCAATGAGCAGTTCTTC
>TRBJ1-5|.|14|.|TRBV2
CASSLAVGNQPQHF
TGTGCCAGCAGTCTAGCGGTAGGCAATCAGCCCCAGCATTTT
>TRBJ2-1|.|16|TRBD2|TRBV5-1
CASSPRGTSGWNEQFF
TGCGCCAGCAGCCCTAGGGGGACTAGCGGCTGGAATGAGCAGTTCTTC
>TRBJ2-1|.|13|.|TRBV7-3
CASSLNQDNEQFF
TGTGCCAGCAGCTTAAACCAGGACAATGAGCAGTTCTTC
>TRBJ1-1|.|14|.|TRBV7-9
CASSLRRENTEAFF
TGTGCCAGCAGCTTGCGCAGGGAGAACACTGAAGCTTTCTTT
>TRBJ2-7|.|15|.|TRBV28
CASRQEDRLSNEQYF
TGTGCCAGCAGGCAGGAAGACAGGTTGTCTAACGAGCAGTACTTC
>TRBJ2-5|.|16|.|TRBV10-1
CASSESTGHRKETQYF
TGCGCCAGCAGTGAGTCAACGGGACACCGAAAAGAGACCCAGTACTTC
>TRBJ1-2|.|16|.|TRBV28
CASSQRDSLSNYGYTF
TGTGCCAGCAGCCAAAGGGACTCCCTCTCTAACTATGGCTACACCTTC